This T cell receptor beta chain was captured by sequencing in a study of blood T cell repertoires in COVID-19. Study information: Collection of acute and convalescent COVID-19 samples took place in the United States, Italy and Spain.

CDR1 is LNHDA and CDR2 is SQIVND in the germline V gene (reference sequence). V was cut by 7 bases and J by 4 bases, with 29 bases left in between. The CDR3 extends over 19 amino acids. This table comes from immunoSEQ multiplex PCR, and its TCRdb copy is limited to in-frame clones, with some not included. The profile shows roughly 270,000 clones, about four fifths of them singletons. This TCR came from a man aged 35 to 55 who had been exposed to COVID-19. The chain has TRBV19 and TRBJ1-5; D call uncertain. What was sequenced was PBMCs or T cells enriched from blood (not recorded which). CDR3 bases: TGTGCCAGTAAATTCGGGCCGTTCGGTAGTTCAGCGGCAAATCAGCCCCAGCATTTT. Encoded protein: CASKFGPFGSSAANQPQHF.